The source of this T cell receptor (beta chain) is a study of T-cell reconstitution after alpha-beta-depleted transplantation in children (dated by TCRdb to about 2016). Regarding the research as a whole: Using TCR repertoire profiling, the study followed T-cell immune reconstitution in a quantitative way in children after TCRalphabeta/CD19-depleted allogeneic hematopoietic cell transplantation.

Libraries were constructed by PCR. Data came from an Illumina HiSeq 2500. Molecular barcoding was employed in the preparation of TCR libraries, with unique molecular identifiers being used to normalize TCRbeta repertoire quantification. TCRdb passed the public sequencing reads through fastp at Q25 and MiXCR, retaining productive beta sequences. Each entry is one CDR3 protein sequence, shown with its most common DNA and genes. The sample yields around 600,000 distinct CDR3 sequences; roughly a tenth were counted once. In total, the top ten clones hold less than 5% of the sample. At the junction V is shortened by 4 bases and J by 1 base; bases outside the gene matches: 6. Reading from cysteine to phenylalanine, the CDR3 counts 18 amino acids. The only DNA kept is the CDR3, 54 bases in frame from the first base. The germline V gene (reference sequence) provides CDR1 LNHDA and CDR2 SQIVND. To note about this clonotype: Its binding antigen is unknown. Base qualities are not provided; no much larger clone lies one nucleotide away.

The receptor comes from a human donor who donated a stem cell graft to a child with acute myeloid leukemia. The material was PBMCs from the stem cell graft donor, obtained from the stem cell graft. The V gene is TRBV19 and the J gene is TRBJ2-1, with 14 bases matching TRBD2. The CDR3 loop reads CASSTGLAGGPSYNEQFF. The DNA sequence is given as TGTGCCAGTAGTACTGGACTAGCGGGAGGACCTTCCTACAATGAGCAGTTCTTC.